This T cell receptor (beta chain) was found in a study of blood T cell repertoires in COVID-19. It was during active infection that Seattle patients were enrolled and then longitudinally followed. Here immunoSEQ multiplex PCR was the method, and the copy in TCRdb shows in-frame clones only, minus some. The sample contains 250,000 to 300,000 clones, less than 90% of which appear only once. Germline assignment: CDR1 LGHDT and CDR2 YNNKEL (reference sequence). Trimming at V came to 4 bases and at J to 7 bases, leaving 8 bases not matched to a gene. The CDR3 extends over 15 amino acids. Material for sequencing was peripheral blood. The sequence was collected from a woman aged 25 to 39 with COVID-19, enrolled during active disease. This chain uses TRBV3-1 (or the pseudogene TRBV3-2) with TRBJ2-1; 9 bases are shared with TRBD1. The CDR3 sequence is CASSPPGQGGNEQFF. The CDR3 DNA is TGTGCCAGCAGCCCCCCGGGACAGGGTGGGAATGAGCAGTTCTTC.